This T cell receptor (beta chain) was documented in a study of tumor-infiltrating lymphocytes in primary liver carcinoma (dated by TCRdb to about 2017). Looking at the study overall: Of the five patients (three men and two women, aged 30 to 69 years), four had hepatocellular carcinoma and one had combined HCC and intrahepatic cholangiocarcinoma. The tumors of the five patients were staged as T1-T3 N0M0, with maximum diameters ranging from roughly 4 to 10 cm. Each sample produced roughly 3.5 to 8 million productive TCRbeta reads, and read depth showed no significant difference between tissue types. TCRbeta repertoire sequencing, expression microarrays and whole-exome sequencing were combined in the study across five regions of each liver tumor, with adjacent normal tissue and blood also included. A total of roughly 35 specimens from 5 patients went through TCRbeta repertoire sequencing, namely 25 tumor regions, 5 adjacent noncancerous liver tissues and 5 peripheral blood samples. To link TCRbeta repertoire diversity with the local molecular phenotype, the 25 tumor region samples were profiled using Agilent mRNA microarrays. Reproducibility between technical replicate repertoires was high, with correlation coefficients above 0.95 and mean shared-clone rates approximately 0.91. General findings and caveats noted by the study authors: Bulk unsorted samples precluded comparing CD4+ and CD8+ T cell repertoires. Only the TCR beta chain was sequenced, which likely underestimates true repertoire diversity because unpaired alpha chains were not captured. With just a few patients in the study, the authors point out that the findings should be validated in a larger study. Pairs of tumor regions showed greater repertoire overlap (mean around 35%) than tumor-adjacent pairs (roughly 17%) or tumor-blood pairs (roughly 14%), which is consistent with antigen-driven expansion. Only about 7-25% of top clones were present in all five regions of a tumor, suggesting spatial heterogeneity of tumor-infiltrating T cells. A significantly larger repertoire fraction was made up by the top 250 clones in tumors than in blood (p = 0.039).

Starting from approximately 460 ng total RNA, TCRbeta-specific cDNA was produced by reverse transcription with a constant-region primer and ProtoScript II reverse transcriptase. The TCRbeta libraries were prepared through three rounds of nested multiplex PCR following a slightly modified ARM-PCR procedure. Each of the first two PCR rounds ran for 10 cycles and used multiplex TRBV1-TRBV30 forward primers together with a Cbeta reverse primer. Sample barcodes and Illumina adapters were added in a final 25-cycle PCR with Deep VentR polymerase. Before sequencing, amplicons of 200-500 bp were gel-purified using a QIAquick gel extraction kit. TCRbeta amplicons were sequenced on an Illumina HiSeq 2500 with 250-bp paired-end reads. The study's processing was this. Reads were quality-trimmed with Trimmomatic v0.33, and paired reads were merged with FLASH v1.2.11 to recover full CDR3 sequences. V, D and J germline segments were assigned to the rearranged TCRbeta sequences using MiGEC v1.2.1b. VDJtools v1.0.0 computed clonotype statistics and Shannon-Wiener diversity indices. To cut down on sampling bias, every analysis after diversity analysis relied on just the 250 most abundant clonotypes from each sample. The raw public reads went through TCRdb reprocessing: fastp at Q25, MiXCR clone calling, in-frame beta chains kept. Entries are consolidated by CDR3 protein sequence, retaining the most common genes and DNA. None of the V and J calls come from the authors' own analysis; TCRdb made them. The sample table shows tens of thousands of distinct CDR3 sequences, and roughly 70% are seen once. Around 38% of the sample is in the top ten clones.

Without any cell sorting, total RNA and DNA were co-extracted from about 20-30 mg of bulk tissue using the AllPrep DNA/RNA mini kit. Between November 2015 and early 2016, five patients in China with histopathologically diagnosed primary liver carcinoma had their tumors surgically resected. Patients had chronic HBV infection and were treatment-naive at sampling. Each tumor was sampled at five spatially separated regions: the superior, inferior, left-lateral and right-lateral poles and the tumor centre. More than 75% viable tumor cells were found by histology in every tumor sample. Pieces of fresh tumor and adjacent tissue were cut in half, with one half kept in RNAlater at -80 degrees C and the other half sent for histology. This clonotype was seen only a few times. The target of this receptor is not known. An end of the junction differs from the germline gene, which may be a read error. Taken from the germline V gene, the CDR1 and CDR2 loops are MDHEN and SYDVKM. The CDR3 runs 17 residues from the cysteine to the phenylalanine. Just CDR3 DNA is preserved here, 51 bases in frame from base 1.

The sequence was obtained from a man aged 40-55 years with primary liver carcinoma and hepatitis B virus infection. The source material was liver tumor tissue from sampling region 4. The sample's cell subset or site label, in plain terms: tumor region T4, right-lateral pole. The sequence links TRBV28 to TRBJ2-5, and TRBD2 aligns with 10 junction nucleotides. The base sequence is TGTGCCAGCAACTTCTCCTCGGGGCTAGCGGGAGATGAGATCCAGTACTTC. It is translated as CASNFSSGLAGDEIQYF.